This T cell receptor (beta chain) derives from a study of PD-1 blockade in mismatch repair-deficient tumors. Study context: Patients had fewer than 15 mismatch repair-deficient cancer types and were previously treated and progressing. The study's findings and limits: Tumor-resident clones, often undetectable pretreatment in blood, expanded then contracted after pembrolizumab.

Generated by immunoSEQ multiplex PCR, the TCRdb table keeps only in-frame clones and is missing some. Seen here are about 34,000 clones, around 80% observed once, and the top ten hold more than 3%. On this clone itself: The antigen remains unidentified.

A few pembrolizumab responders had their TCRs sequenced. Trimming shortened V by 1 base and J by 4 bases, and 13 bases separated the two germline ends. Germline V lookup: CDR1 SGHTA, CDR2 FQGNSA. The CDR3 extends over 15 amino acids. The origin of this receptor is an adult with mismatch repair-deficient cancer. This sequence joins TRBV7-2 and TRBJ1-1; possibly TRBD1 for D (6 bases). This specimen consisted of PBMCs, obtained roughly 6 weeks after starting pembrolizumab. CDR3 in DNA: TGTGCCAGCAGCTTAGTACAGGGTCGTGGCACTGAAGCTTTCTTT. Translated: CASSLVQGRGTEAFF. Combining the CDR3 with reference TRBV7-2 and TRBJ1-1 gives the whole variable domain GAGVSQSPSNKVTEKGKDVELRCDPISGHTALYWYRQSLGQGLEFLIYFQGNSAPDKSGLPSDRFSAERTGGSVSTLTIQRTQQEDSAVYLCASSLVQGRGTEAFFGQGTRLTVV.